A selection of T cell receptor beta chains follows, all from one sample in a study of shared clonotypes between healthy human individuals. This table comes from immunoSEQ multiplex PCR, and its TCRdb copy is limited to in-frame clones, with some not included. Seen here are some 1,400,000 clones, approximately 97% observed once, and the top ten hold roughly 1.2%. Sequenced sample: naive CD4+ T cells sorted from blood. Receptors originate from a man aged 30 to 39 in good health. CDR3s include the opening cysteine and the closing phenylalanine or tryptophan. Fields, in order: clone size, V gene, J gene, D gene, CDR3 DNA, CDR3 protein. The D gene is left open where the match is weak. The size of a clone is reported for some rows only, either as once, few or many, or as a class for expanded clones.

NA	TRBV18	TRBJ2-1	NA	TGTGCCAGCTCACCTGCGGTCGTCGGTGGGGTCAATGAGCAGTTCTTC	CASSPAVVGGVNEQFF
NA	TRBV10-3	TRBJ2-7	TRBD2	TGTGCCATCAGTGAGAATCCAGCGGGAGCCTACGAGCAGTACTTC	CAISENPAGAYEQYF
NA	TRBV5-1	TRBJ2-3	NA	TGCGCCAGCAGCTTGGCGGTACGGAATACGCAGTATTTT	CASSLAVRNTQYF
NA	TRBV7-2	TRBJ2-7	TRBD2	TGTGCCAGCAGCATACTAGCGCGCCTAAAGTCTAGGTACGAGCAGTACTTC	CASSILARLKSRYEQYF
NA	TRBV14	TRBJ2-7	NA	TGTGCCAGCAGCAAGATGGGGCCGAGCTCCTACGAGCAGTACTTC	CASSKMGPSSYEQYF
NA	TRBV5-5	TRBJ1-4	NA	TGTGCCAGCAGCTTGTACGGGGGGCAAAGTGAAAAACTGTTTTTT	CASSLYGGQSEKLFF
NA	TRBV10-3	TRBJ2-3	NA	TGTGCCATCAGTGAGACGACGACAGGTTCGGATACGCAGTATTTT	CAISETTTGSDTQYF
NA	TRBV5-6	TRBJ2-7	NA	TGTGCCAGCAGCTTGTTGCACAGGACCAAGGTGTACGAGCAGTACTTC	CASSLLHRTKVYEQYF
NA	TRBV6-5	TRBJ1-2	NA	TGTGCCAGCAGCGCCCGCCGGTCGAGGGATGGCTACACCTTC	CASSARRSRDGYTF
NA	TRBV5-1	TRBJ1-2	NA	TGCGCCAGCAGCTTGGGCGTACAGGGAGGATTGTCAAACTATGGCTACACCTTC	CASSLGVQGGLSNYGYTF
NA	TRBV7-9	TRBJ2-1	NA	TGTGCCAGCAGCTTAGAGGGGCAGGGGCAAGGCGGCAATGAGCAGTTCTTC	CASSLEGQGQGGNEQFF
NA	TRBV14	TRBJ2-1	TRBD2	TGTGCCAGCAGTTCGGGAGGGCCCCACTACAATGAGCAGTTCTTC	CASSSGGPHYNEQFF
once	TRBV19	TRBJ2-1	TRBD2	TGTGCCAGCCGCCCTAGCGGGAGCCACAATGAGCAGTTCTTC	CASRPSGSHNEQFF
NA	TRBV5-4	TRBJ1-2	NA	TGTGCCAGCAGCTTGGACTACTATGGCTACACCTTC	CASSLDYYGYTF
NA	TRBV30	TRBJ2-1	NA	TGTGCCTGGAATCCGCTAGAAAACAATGAGCAGTTCTTC	CAWNPLENNEQFF
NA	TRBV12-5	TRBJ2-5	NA	TGTGCTAGTGGTTTGGTGGGCATCCAGTACTTC	CASGLVGIQYF
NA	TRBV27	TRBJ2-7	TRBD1	TGTGCCAGCAGTTTACAGAACAGGGGGAGTGAGCAGTACTTC	CASSLQNRGSEQYF
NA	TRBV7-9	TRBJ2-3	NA	TGTGCCAGCAGCCCGACAGCGACTAGCACAGATACGCAGTATTTT	CASSPTATSTDTQYF
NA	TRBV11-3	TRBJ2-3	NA	TGTGCCAGCAGCTTACAAAGCACAGATACGCAGTATTTT	CASSLQSTDTQYF
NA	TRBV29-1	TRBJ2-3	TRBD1	TGCAGCGTTCAGGTGACAGGGGTAACAGATACGCAGTATTTT	CSVQVTGVTDTQYF
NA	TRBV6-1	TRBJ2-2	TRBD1	TGTGCCAGCAGGAGGACAGGCATTGACACCGGGGAGCTGTTTTTT	CASRRTGIDTGELFF
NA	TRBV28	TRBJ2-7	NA	TGTGCCAGCACTCGACCCCCGGCTGCCTCCTACGAGCAGTACTTC	CASTRPPAASYEQYF
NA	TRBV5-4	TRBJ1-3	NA	TGTGCCAGCAGCTTGGCAGGGTCTATTGGAAACACCATATATTTT	CASSLAGSIGNTIYF